This T cell receptor (beta chain) stems from a study of identical twins. TCRdb redid the calling of the 5' RACE reads with MiXCR, one entry per CDR3 protein. The table lists 450,000 to 650,000 distinct CDR3 sequences, around a tenth of them singletons. Study observations and caveats: Modelling approaches yielded underestimates of out-of-frame TCR alpha sharing between monozygotic twins.

This clonotype occurred a few times. The antigen remains unidentified. This CDR3 comprises 15 residues. CDR1 is SGHVS and CDR2 is FNYEAQ in the germline V gene. V was clipped by 3 bases and J by 4 bases, with 15 bases between them. These records were also assigned to another study, of yellow fever vaccine responses in identical twins.

V usage is TRBV7-6 and J usage is TRBJ2-5; D is perhaps TRBD1 (6 bases). Specimen: PBMCs. The TCR was taken from a woman aged 18-29 years in good health. The CDR3 DNA is TGTGCCAGCAGCTTCCCTTTGACAGGTCGAGAGACCCAGTACTTC. Translated, it gives CASSFPLTGRETQYF.